This TCR beta chain was recovered during a study of shared clonotypes between healthy human individuals. Germline-derived CDR1 and CDR2 are SEHNR and FQNEAQ (reference sequence). This CDR3 is built from 14 residues. J gave up 1 base and V 5 bases, and 4 bases lay outside the gene matches. Sorted-subset replicate PCRs used 150 to 200 ng of genomic DNA. This amount corresponded to tens of thousands of T cell genomes. Data came from immunoSEQ multiplex PCR; TCRdb stores just in-frame clones and leaves some out. The profile shows about 530,000 clones, almost 97% of them singletons. As regards this clone: This sample includes further DNA sequences coding for the same CDR3.

The sample comprised naive CD4+ T cells sorted from blood. Subset defined: CD45RA+ positively selected. The gene calls are TRBV7-9 and TRBJ2-7; 8 nucleotides line up with TRBD1. The TCR comes from a woman aged 25 to 39 in good health. The CDR3 nucleotides read TGTGCCAGCAGCAGGACAGGGTCATCCTACGAGCAGTACTTC. It encodes CASSRTGSSYEQYF.